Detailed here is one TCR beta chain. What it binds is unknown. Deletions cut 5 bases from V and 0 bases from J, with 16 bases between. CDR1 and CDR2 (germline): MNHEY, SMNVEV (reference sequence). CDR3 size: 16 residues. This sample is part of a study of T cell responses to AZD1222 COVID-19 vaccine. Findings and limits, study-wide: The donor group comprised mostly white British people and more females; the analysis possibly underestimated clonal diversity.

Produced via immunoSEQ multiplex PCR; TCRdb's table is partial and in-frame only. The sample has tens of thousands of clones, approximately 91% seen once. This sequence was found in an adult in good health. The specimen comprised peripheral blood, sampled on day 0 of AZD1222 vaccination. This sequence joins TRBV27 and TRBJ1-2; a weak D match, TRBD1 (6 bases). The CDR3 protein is CASSAIGTTANYGYTF. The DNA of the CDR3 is TGTGCCAGCAGTGCTATCGGGACAACCGCTAACTATGGCTACACCTTC.